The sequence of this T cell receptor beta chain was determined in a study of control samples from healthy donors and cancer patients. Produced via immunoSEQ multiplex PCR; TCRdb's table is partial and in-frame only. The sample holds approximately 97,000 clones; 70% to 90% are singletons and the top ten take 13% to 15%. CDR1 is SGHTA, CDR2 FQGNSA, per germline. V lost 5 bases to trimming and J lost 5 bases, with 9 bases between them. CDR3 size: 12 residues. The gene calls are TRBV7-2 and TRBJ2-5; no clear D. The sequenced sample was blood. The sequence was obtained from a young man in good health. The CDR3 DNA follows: TGTGCCAGCAGCCCAAAAGTTGAGACCCAGTACTTC. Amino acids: CASSPKVETQYF.